This T cell receptor (beta chain) came from a study of OX40 agonist ivuxolimab in advanced cancers. Across the whole study: The study treated patients with ivuxolimab, an agonistic anti-OX40 (CD134) antibody. Patients received intravenous ivuxolimab every 2 weeks at 0.01 to 10 mg/kg. Whole-study findings and limits: Specificity for antigen went undetermined in the expanded peripheral T cells. At 0.1 to 3.0 mg/kg and by week 6, clonal expansion occurred in CD4+ and CD8+ blood T cells.

Measured with immunoSEQ multiplex PCR; TCRdb has only the in-frame clones, and not every one. The sample contains about 61,000 clones, 70% to 90% of which appear only once. V was pared by 6 bases and J by 2 bases, with 11 bases between. Germline lookup yields CDR1 LNHDA and CDR2 SQIVND (reference sequence). The CDR3 spans 15 residues. This clone turned up a few times. No antigen is known for it. This specimen consisted of CD4+ or CD8+ T cells sorted from blood, obtained in a trial of the OX40 agonist ivuxolimab. The chain uses TRBV19 and TRBJ2-6; D not resolved. The sequence was collected from an adult with an advanced solid tumor such as melanoma, head and neck, liver or kidney cancer. Here the CDR3 reads CASRWKLTGANVLTF. The CDR3 region has the DNA TGTGCCAGTAGGTGGAAATTGACTGGGGCCAACGTCCTGACTTTC.